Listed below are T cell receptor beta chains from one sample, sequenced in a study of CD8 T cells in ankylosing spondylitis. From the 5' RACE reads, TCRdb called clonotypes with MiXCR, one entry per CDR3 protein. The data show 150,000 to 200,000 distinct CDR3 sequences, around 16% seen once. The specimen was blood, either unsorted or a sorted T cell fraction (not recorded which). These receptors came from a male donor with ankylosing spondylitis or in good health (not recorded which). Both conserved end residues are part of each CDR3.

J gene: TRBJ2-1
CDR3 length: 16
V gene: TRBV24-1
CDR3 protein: CATSDLEGVAYNEQFF

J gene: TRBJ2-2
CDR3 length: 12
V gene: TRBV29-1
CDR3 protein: CSAGTYTGELFF

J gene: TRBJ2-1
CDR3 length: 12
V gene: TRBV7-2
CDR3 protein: CASSLDSNEQFF

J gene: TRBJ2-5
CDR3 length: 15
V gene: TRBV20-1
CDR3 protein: CSARVGTSGEETQYF

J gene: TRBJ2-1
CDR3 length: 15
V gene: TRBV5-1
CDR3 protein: CASSPLEGKSEEQFF

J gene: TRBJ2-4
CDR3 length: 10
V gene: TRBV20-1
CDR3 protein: CSAARDIQYF

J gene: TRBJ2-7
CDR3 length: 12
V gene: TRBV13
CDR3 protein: CASSTDAYEQYF

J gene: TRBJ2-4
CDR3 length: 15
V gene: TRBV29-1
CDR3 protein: CSVGPGGLAKNIQYF

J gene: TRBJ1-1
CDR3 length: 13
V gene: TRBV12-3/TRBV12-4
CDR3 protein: CASTVGSVTEAFF

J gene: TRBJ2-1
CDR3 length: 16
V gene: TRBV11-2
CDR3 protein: CASSSRGGGSYNEQFF